This T cell receptor beta chain is from a study of cytomegalovirus exposure and HLA in healthy donors. Germline CDR1 and CDR2: MGHRA and YSYEKL. V lost 0 bases, J lost 8 bases, and 13 bases lay in between. The CDR3 runs to 14 residues. Overall study results and limits: The study designated roughly 160 TCR beta chains cytomegalovirus-associated.

As regards this clone: The antigen remains unidentified.

PCR employed 60 Vbeta and 13 Jbeta primers. This table comes from immunoSEQ multiplex PCR, and its TCRdb copy is limited to in-frame clones, with some not included. The table shows over 150,000 clones, with around 85% occurring only once. The sample consisted of PBMCs. This receptor was obtained from a boy aged 2 to 10 in good health and CMV-seronegative. The J gene is TRBJ1-2, the V gene TRBV4-1; D is unresolved. CDR3: CASSQDLEVQGYTF. DNA of the CDR3: TGCGCCAGCAGCCAAGATCTTGAGGTGCAGGGCTACACCTTC.